Listed below are T cell receptor beta chains from one sample, sequenced in a study of beta chain features in type 1 diabetes. TCRdb keeps only in-frame clones here, not all; method: immunoSEQ multiplex PCR. The table lists about 270,000 clones, 13% to 15% of them singletons. Sequenced input: naive CD4+ T cells from blood. The receptors here all came from a man aged 25-40 years with type 1 diabetes. Each CDR3 is given with its conserved first and last residue. Each record gives: J gene, CDR3 length, D gene, V gene, CDR3 protein. A D gene is named only where the DNA matches it firmly.

TRBJ2-1 14 . TRBV2 CASIRLALYNEQFF
TRBJ2-1 15 TRBD2 TRBV27 CASSLYPSGYNEQFF
TRBJ1-1 17 . TRBV4-3 CASSQEMQQLINTEAFF
TRBJ2-7 15 TRBD2 TRBV27 CASSLFGGREWEQYF
TRBJ2-7 14 TRBD2 TRBV28 CASSPGTSLYEQYF
TRBJ1-2 15 . TRBV6-6 CASTTMTTDVYGYTF
TRBJ1-1 15 . TRBV5-4 CASSLGSTGSTEAFF
TRBJ2-5 14 . TRBV7-9 CASSLDSNQETQYF
TRBJ2-3 13 . TRBV5-1 CASSLVIAGTQYF
TRBJ1-1 15 TRBD1 TRBV18 CASSRTSGGFTEAFF
TRBJ2-7 16 TRBD2 TRBV28 CASSFSGTSGSYEQYF
TRBJ2-3 12 . TRBV30 CAWSVGGDTQYF
TRBJ1-5 15 TRBD1 TRBV18 CASSRTGYGNQPQHF
TRBJ1-2 13 TRBD1 TRBV6-5 CASSLQGNYGYTF
TRBJ1-1 11 . TRBV20-1 CSATRTTRAFF
TRBJ2-7 15 TRBD2 TRBV6-5 CASSYGTSATYEQYF
TRBJ2-1 14 TRBD2 TRBV7-8 CASSSRLANNEQFF
TRBJ2-7 15 TRBD2 TRBV7-9 CASSIEWGLANEQYF
TRBJ2-3 14 TRBD1 TRBV2 CASTATGNTDTQYF
TRBJ2-3 16 TRBD2 TRBV9 CASSGSLAGGRDTQYF